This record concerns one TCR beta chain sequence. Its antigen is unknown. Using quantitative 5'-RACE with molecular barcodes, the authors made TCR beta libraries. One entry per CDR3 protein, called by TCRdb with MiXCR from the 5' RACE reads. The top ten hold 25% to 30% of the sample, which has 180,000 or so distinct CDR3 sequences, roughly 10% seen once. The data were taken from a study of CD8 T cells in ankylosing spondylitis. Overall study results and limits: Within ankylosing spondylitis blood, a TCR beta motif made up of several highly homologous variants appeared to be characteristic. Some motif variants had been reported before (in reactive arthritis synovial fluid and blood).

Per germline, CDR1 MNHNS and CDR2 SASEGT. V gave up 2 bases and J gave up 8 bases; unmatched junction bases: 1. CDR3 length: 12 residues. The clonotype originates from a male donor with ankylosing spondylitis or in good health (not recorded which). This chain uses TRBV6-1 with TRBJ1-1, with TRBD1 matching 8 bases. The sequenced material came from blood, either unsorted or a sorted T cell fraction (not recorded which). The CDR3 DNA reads TGTGCCAGCAGTGAACGGGACAGGGAAGCTTTCTTT. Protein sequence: CASSERDREAFF.